These 27 T cell receptor beta chains originate from one sample sequenced in a study of cytomegalovirus exposure and HLA in healthy donors. With 60 Vbeta and 13 Jbeta primers, the PCR was carried out. The method was immunoSEQ multiplex PCR; TCRdb's version includes in-frame clones alone and lacks a portion of them. Among fewer than 150,000 clones listed, around 70% were seen once. Sample: PBMCs. The receptor set was obtained from a man aged 25-40 years in good health and CMV-seronegative.

The chain has TRBV6-5 and TRBJ1-6; D is undetermined. With 5 bases removed from V and 8 bases from J, the gap between germline ends came to 16 bases. Germline assignment: CDR1 MNHEY and CDR2 SVGAGI. This CDR3 contains 15 residues. CDR3 in DNA: TGTGCCAGCAGTAAAACCGGACTTTCCCATTCACCCCTCCACTTT. Its translation: CASSKTGLSHSPLHF.

This chain joins TRBV5-1 and TRBJ2-1; the match to TRBD1 covers 8 bases. The V segment lost 4 bases and the J segment 3 bases; nucleotides outside the gene matches: 6. The CDR3 has 15 amino acids. Germline-derived CDR1 and CDR2 are SGHRS and YFSETQ. The CDR3 here is CASSLGGQGYNEQFF. CDR3 in DNA: TGCGCCAGCAGCCTGGGCGGACAGGGCTACAATGAGCAGTTCTTC.

There are a few counts of this clone. The CDR3 protein is CASSTRPGNQETQYF. CDR3 nucleotide sequence: TGTGCCAGCAGCACCCGACCGGGGAACCAAGAGACCCAGTACTTC. The chain links TRBV9 to TRBJ2-5, with D maybe TRBD2 (5 bases). The germline V and J ends were trimmed by 4 bases and 0 bases, with 13 bases remaining between them. The germline gives CDR1 SGDLS, CDR2 YYNGEE. This CDR3 is built from 15 residues.

This chain links TRBV10-3 with TRBJ2-1; maybe TRBD2 (7 bases). The CDR3 has 14 residues. V was cut by 7 bases and J by 3 bases, with 13 bases left in between. The germline gives CDR1 ENHRY, CDR2 SYGVKD. The CDR3 region has the DNA TGTGCCATCACGGGCGGGGGCGGCTACAATGAGCAGTTCTTC. Amino acids: CAITGGGGYNEQFF.

V usage is TRBV18 and J usage is TRBJ1-1, with a weak D call TRBD1 (6 bases). The V gene's germline CDR1 is KGHSH and CDR2 LQKENI. This CDR3 contains 13 residues. Trimming took 7 bases from V and 2 from J, leaving 11 bases between them. The chain's CDR3 is CASLGAFNTEAFF. The CDR3 coding sequence is TGTGCCAGCTTGGGGGCTTTCAACACTGAAGCTTTCTTT.

This chain joins TRBV4-2 and TRBJ2-6, with TRBD2 identical over 10 bases. After removal of 4 bases from V and 0 bases from J, the junction contained 3 bases not matched to a gene. CDR1 and CDR2 from the germline V gene are LGHNA and YNFKEQ. The CDR3 extends over 17 amino acids. CDR3 sequence reads: CASSLLAGDSGANVLTF. The CDR3 DNA reads TGTGCCAGCAGCCTTCTAGCGGGGGACTCTGGGGCCAACGTCCTGACTTTC.

This clone was seen only once. The chain combines TRBV18 with TRBJ2-7; no clear D. Per germline, CDR1 KGHSH and CDR2 LQKENI. The CDR3 runs to 15 residues. Trimming removed 2 bases from V and 1 base from J, with 12 bases in between. The CDR3 loop is CASSPGQYGSYEQYF. As DNA, the CDR3 is TGTGCCAGCTCACCAGGGCAGTACGGTTCCTACGAGCAGTACTTC.

The chain combines TRBV29-1 with TRBJ2-1, with 10 bases identical to TRBD2. Trimming removed 1 base from V and 8 bases from J; junction bases left unmatched: 8. The CDR3 runs 15 residues. Germline CDR1 is SQVTM and CDR2 is ANQGSEA. CDR3 sequence (DNA): TGCAGCGTTGAAGGTTGGACTAGCGGATTCGATGAGCAGTTCTTC. The encoded protein is CSVEGWTSGFDEQFF.

V usage is TRBV25-1 and J usage is TRBJ1-2; D is unclear. V was clipped by 1 base and J by 1 base, with 10 bases between them. The CDR3 spans 15 residues. CDR1 is MGHDK, CDR2 SYGVNS, per germline. The CDR3 here is CASSEWIDNNYGYTF. The CDR3 region has the DNA TGTGCCAGCAGTGAATGGATTGACAATAACTATGGCTACACCTTC.

The chain employs TRBV7-6 and TRBJ1-5; a weak D match, TRBD1 (5 bases). V lost 4 bases and J lost 3, with 7 bases in between. Looked up from germline, CDR1 is SGHVS and CDR2 is FNYEAQ. CDR3 length: 13 residues. In nucleotides, the CDR3 is TGTGCCAGCAGCTCAGGGCCCAATCAGCCCCAGCATTTT. This translates into CASSSGPNQPQHF.

The sample holds a few counts of this clone. The CDR3 loop is CASNPGERNTEAFF. CDR3 bases: TGTGCCAGCAACCCCGGTGAGCGGAACACTGAAGCTTTCTTT. The chain uses TRBV7-6 and TRBJ1-1; D remains ambiguous. CDR1 is SGHVS, CDR2 FNYEAQ, per germline. This CDR3 spans 14 amino acids. The germline V and J ends were trimmed by 7 bases and 1 base, with 13 bases remaining between them.

The chain combines TRBV30 with TRBJ2-4; no clear D. With 2 bases removed from V and 0 bases from J, the gap between germline ends came to 8 bases. Germline V gene lookup returns CDR1 GTSNPN and CDR2 SVGIG (reference sequence). The CDR3 is 14 residues long. The CDR3 DNA sequence: TGTGCCTGGAGTAGAGCTTTAGCCAAAAACATTCAGTACTTC. Protein sequence: CAWSRALAKNIQYF.

The V and J genes are TRBV30 and TRBJ1-1; D not resolved. This CDR3 spans 12 amino acids. The V and J ends lost 1 base and 5 bases respectively, with 8 bases between them. Germline values: CDR1 GTSNPN, CDR2 SVGIG (reference sequence). DNA of the CDR3: TGTGCCTGGAGTGATGGCGGTACTGAAGCTTTCTTT. Amino acids: CAWSDGGTEAFF.

V gene TRBV5-1 combines with J gene TRBJ2-2; tentative D call: TRBD1 (6 bases). CDR1 and CDR2 (germline): SGHRS, YFSETQ. This CDR3 has 15 amino acids. V lost 2 bases to trimming and J lost 3 bases, with 11 bases between them. In DNA, the CDR3 is TGCGCCAGCAGCTTACAGGGATTTGACACCGGGGAGCTGTTTTTT. This gives the protein CASSLQGFDTGELFF.

This clone appeared a few times. The chain links TRBV28 to TRBJ1-3, with D perhaps TRBD1 (6 bases). The ends were cut back, 6 bases at V and 0 bases at J, with 15 bases in the middle. Germline CDR1 is MDHEN and CDR2 is SYDVKM. The CDR3 consists of 16 residues. The CDR3 loop is CASRGGHLSSGNTIYF. The CDR3 DNA follows: TGTGCCAGCAGGGGGGGGCACCTGTCCTCTGGAAACACCATATATTTT.

DNA of the CDR3: TGTGCCAGCAAAATACAGGTGAACACTGAAGCTTTCTTT. Amino acid sequence: CASKIQVNTEAFF. The rearrangement uses TRBV6-5 and TRBJ1-1; tentatively, D is TRBD1 (5 bases). V lost 7 bases, J lost 0 bases, and 9 bases lay in between. Germline V gene lookup returns CDR1 MNHEY and CDR2 SVGAGI. The CDR3 is 13 residues long.

This clone was found a few times. The chain uses TRBV7-9 and TRBJ2-5, with 7 bases matching TRBD1. CDR1 and CDR2 (germline): SEHNR, FQNEAQ (reference sequence). The ends lost 0 bases at V and 4 bases at J; junction bases unmatched: 5. The CDR3 extends over 15 amino acids. DNA of the CDR3: TGTGCCAGCAGCTTAGCGGGACAGCCTCTAGAGACCCAGTACTTC. Residues: CASSLAGQPLETQYF. The full variable domain, completed using reference TRBV7-9 and TRBJ2-5, is DTGVSQNPRHKITKRGQNVTFRCDPISEHNRLYWYRQTLGQGPEFLTYFQNEAQLEKSRLLSDRFSAERPKGSFSTLEIQRTEQGDSAMYLCASSLAGQPLETQYFGPGTRLLVL.

The chain uses TRBV19 and TRBJ2-7, with D possibly TRBD1 on 5 matching bases. CDR1 is LNHDA and CDR2 is SQIVND in the germline V gene (reference sequence). CDR3 length: 15 amino acids. The germline V and J ends were trimmed by 3 bases and 3 bases, with 15 bases remaining between them. The CDR3 DNA follows: TGTGCCAGTAGTATCCGACTGTTAGGGGTCTACGAGCAGTACTTC. It is translated as CASSIRLLGVYEQYF. Full variable domain (remainder filled in from reference TRBV19 and TRBJ2-7): DGGITQSPKYLFRKEGQNVTLSCEQNLNHDAMYWYRQDPGQGLRLIYYSQIVNDFQKGDIAEGYSVSREKKESFPLTVTSAQKNPTAFYLCASSIRLLGVYEQYFGPGTRLTVT.

The V and J genes are TRBV5-1 and TRBJ1-4; TRBD1 matches 7 bases. The germline gives CDR1 SGHRS, CDR2 YFSETQ. The CDR3 is 16 amino acids. Trimming at V came to 5 bases and at J to 4 bases, leaving 11 bases not matched to a gene. The CDR3: CASSRQGIGGNEKLFF. CDR3 DNA sequence: TGCGCCAGCAGTCGACAGGGAATTGGAGGTAATGAAAAACTGTTTTTT.

Details on this clone: Other DNA sequences in this sample translate to the same CDR3. The chain couples TRBV9 to TRBJ2-1, with a possible D match to TRBD2 (6 bases). The germline gives CDR1 SGDLS, CDR2 YYNGEE. The CDR3 loop spans 15 amino acids. V was trimmed by 1 base and J by 0 bases, leaving 8 bases between them. The CDR3 protein is CASSVLASSYNEQFF. DNA for the CDR3: TGTGCCAGCAGCGTACTAGCGAGCTCCTACAATGAGCAGTTCTTC.

The chain has TRBV28 and TRBJ2-3; 9 nucleotides match TRBD1. CDR1 is MDHEN and CDR2 is SYDVKM in the germline V gene. J lost 3 bases, V lost 6 bases, and 7 bases had no gene match. The CDR3 covers 15 residues. CDR3 region: CASSKPGTGTDTQYF. DNA of the CDR3: TGTGCCAGCAGCAAACCGGGGACAGGGACAGATACGCAGTATTTT.

V usage is TRBV2 and J usage is TRBJ1-5, with TRBD1 as a possible D gene (5 bases). This CDR3 spans 17 amino acids. Looked up from germline, CDR1 is SNHLY and CDR2 is FYNNEI. The germline V and J ends were trimmed by 4 bases and 2 bases, with 18 bases remaining between them. CDR3 sequence: CASSVGGERIRNQPQHF. CDR3 coding DNA: TGTGCCAGCAGTGTCGGGGGAGAGAGGATACGCAATCAGCCCCAGCATTTT.

V gene TRBV7-3 combines with J gene TRBJ1-1; no clear D gene. Germline V gene data show CDR1 as SGHTA and CDR2 as FQGTGA. This CDR3 spans 13 amino acids. Trimming took off 6 bases at V and 5 bases at J, with 13 bases between the two ends. The CDR3 sequence is CASSFHRGTEAFF. The CDR3 DNA reads TGTGCCAGCAGTTTCCACCGAGGGACTGAAGCTTTCTTT.

The rearrangement joins TRBV27 to TRBJ2-1; possibly TRBD2 for D (6 bases). CDR3 size: 11 residues. Germline loops: CDR1 MNHEY, CDR2 SMNVEV (reference sequence). V gave up 7 bases and J gave up 6 bases, with 7 bases separating them. CDR3: CASMGGNEQFF. In DNA form, the CDR3 reads TGTGCCAGCATGGGGGGCAATGAGCAGTTCTTC.

The rearrangement joins TRBV4-2 to TRBJ2-1, with 16 bases identical to TRBD2. V shed 4 bases, J shed 6 bases, and the junction held 3 bases outside the gene matches. CDR3 length equals 16 residues. Looked up from germline, CDR1 is LGHNA and CDR2 is YNFKEQ. This chain's CDR3 is CASSPGTSGGANEQFF. DNA of the CDR3: TGTGCCAGCAGCCCCGGGACTAGCGGGGGGGCCAATGAGCAGTTCTTC.

The chain joins TRBV6-6 to TRBJ1-4, with D unclear. The CDR3 sequence is 15 residues long. The germline V gene has CDR1 MNHNY and CDR2 SVGAGI (reference sequence). The V end was cut by 6 bases, the J end by 8 bases, with 19 bases between. CDR3 sequence (DNA): TGTGCCAGCAGCCTTTATGAGAAGAAACGAGAAAAACTGTTTTTT. Translation: CASSLYEKKREKLFF.

The chain links TRBV28 to TRBJ1-2; TRBD1 matches 10 bases. Germline CDR1 MDHEN, CDR2 SYDVKM. The trim removed 4 bases at V and 7 bases at J, leaving 3 bases unmatched. This CDR3 comprises 13 residues. The CDR3 reads CASSWGQGFGYTF. The CDR3 bases are TGTGCCAGCAGTTGGGGACAGGGGTTTGGCTACACCTTC.